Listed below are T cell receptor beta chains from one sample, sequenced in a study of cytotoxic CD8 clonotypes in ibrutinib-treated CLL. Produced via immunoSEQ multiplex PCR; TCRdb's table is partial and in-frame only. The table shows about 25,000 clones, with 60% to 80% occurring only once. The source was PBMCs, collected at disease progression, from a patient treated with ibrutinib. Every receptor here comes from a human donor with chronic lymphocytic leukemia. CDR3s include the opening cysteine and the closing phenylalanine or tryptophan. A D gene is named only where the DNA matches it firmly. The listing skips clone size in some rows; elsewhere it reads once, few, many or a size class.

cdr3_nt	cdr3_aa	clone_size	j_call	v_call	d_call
TGCGCCAGCAGCTTGGGGGGGATAGAGTCTGGAAACACCATATATTTT	CASSLGGIESGNTIYF	.	TRBJ1-3	TRBV5-1	.
TGTGCCAGCAGCTTGGGGGGGACCTTCTCTGGAAACACCATATATTTT	CASSLGGTFSGNTIYF	.	TRBJ1-3	TRBV5-6	.
TGTGCCAGCAGCCAAGCTATGTGGACAGGCTCTCTGCCTGGCTACACCTTC	CASSQAMWTGSLPGYTF	.	TRBJ1-2	TRBV4-2	TRBD1
TGTGCCAGTAGGTCTTGGGGCAACGAGCAGTACTTC	CASRSWGNEQYF	.	TRBJ2-7	TRBV19	.
TGTGCCAGCAGTTATGCCCCAGGGGATCCCGGCGAGCAGTACTTC	CASSYAPGDPGEQYF	.	TRBJ2-7	TRBV6-6	.
TGTGCCAGCAGCCGTACAGGCGATAACACTGAAGCTTTCTTT	CASSRTGDNTEAFF	.	TRBJ1-1	TRBV5-5	.
TGCGCCAGCAGCTTGGGTCCCAATATGAACACTGAAGCTTTCTTT	CASSLGPNMNTEAFF	.	TRBJ1-1	TRBV5-1	.
TGTGCCAGCAGTGGCCCGGGACAGAACCTTTACGAGCAGTACTTC	CASSGPGQNLYEQYF	.	TRBJ2-7	TRBV27	TRBD1
TGTGCCAGCAGCTTGCAGCAGGGAAACTATGGCTACACCTTC	CASSLQQGNYGYTF	.	TRBJ1-2	TRBV5-4	.
TGTGCCACTCGGTCCCCCGGGGAGCTGTTTTTT	CATRSPGELFF	.	TRBJ2-2	TRBV28	.
TGTGCCAGCAGTTGGGAGGTGGGCGGGGCTGAAGCTTTCTTT	CASSWEVGGAEAFF	few	TRBJ1-1	TRBV6-5	.
TGTGCCAGCAGCGTAGGGGGAGGGCACTCTGGAAACACCATATATTTT	CASSVGGGHSGNTIYF	many	TRBJ1-3	TRBV9	.
TGTGCCAGCAGCGAATTTGGGACTTTCCAGGAGCAGTACTTC	CASSEFGTFQEQYF	.	TRBJ2-7	TRBV9	.
TGCGCCAGCAGAGACGGACAGGTTATTAATAATTCACCCCTCCACTTT	CASRDGQVINNSPLHF	few	TRBJ1-6	TRBV23-1	TRBD1
TGCAGCGTTGTTGGGCCCTACGGCACTGAAGCTTTCTTT	CSVVGPYGTEAFF	once	TRBJ1-1	TRBV29-1	.
TGTGCCAGCAGCTCAGGGCTGTCTAATGAAAAACTGTTTTTT	CASSSGLSNEKLFF	.	TRBJ1-4	TRBV7-6	.
TGCGCCAGCAGCTTGGCCCTGGACAGCTTCGTTGAAGCTTTCTTT	CASSLALDSFVEAFF	.	TRBJ1-1	TRBV5-1	.
TGTGCCAGCAGTTACCGTGCCACGATGGAGGATACGCAGTATTTT	CASSYRATMEDTQYF	.	TRBJ2-3	TRBV6-5	.
TGTGCCAGCATCAAAGGGGGGGGTATCACTGAAGCTTTCTTT	CASIKGGGITEAFF	.	TRBJ1-1	TRBV27	.
TGTGCCAGCAGCGCGTCACAGGGAGGGACTGAAGCTTTCTTT	CASSASQGGTEAFF	few	TRBJ1-1	TRBV5-6	.
TGTGCCAGCAGCAGCGAGGTATCGGGTGCCGAGACCCAGTACTTC	CASSSEVSGAETQYF	few	TRBJ2-5	TRBV7-6	.
TGTGCCAGCAGCTTAGGGGTGGGGGGCACGAGGGAGCAGTACTTC	CASSLGVGGTREQYF	.	TRBJ2-7	TRBV13	.
TGTGCCAGCAGCTTTAAGACAGGGAAAGGGAATAGCAATCAGCCCCAGCATTTT	CASSFKTGKGNSNQPQHF	.	TRBJ1-5	TRBV12-1	.
TGTGCCAGCAGCGCCTGGACAGGCTTTGTGGGCTACACCTTC	CASSAWTGFVGYTF	.	TRBJ1-2	TRBV9	TRBD1
TGCGCCAGCAGCTCCCATCTAAGCGGACAAGAGACCCAGTACTTC	CASSSHLSGQETQYF	.	TRBJ2-5	TRBV5-1	.
TGTGCCATCAGTGAGTCGAATGGTCCCGCCGCTGGCTACACCTTC	CAISESNGPAAGYTF	.	TRBJ1-2	TRBV10-3	.
TGTGCCAGCAGTTACTCGAACACGGACTACGAGCAGTACTTC	CASSYSNTDYEQYF	few	TRBJ2-7	TRBV6-5	.
TGTGCCATCAGTGAGTACCAAGAGACCCAGTACTTC	CAISEYQETQYF	.	TRBJ2-5	TRBV10-3	.
TGTGCCAGCAGCGTAGACGGCTCGCCCACGAACTATGGCTACACCTTC	CASSVDGSPTNYGYTF	.	TRBJ1-2	TRBV9	.
TGTGCCAGCAGCTTAGGACAGCTACTGACCGGGCAAGAGACCCAGTACTTC	CASSLGQLLTGQETQYF	.	TRBJ2-5	TRBV11-2	.
TGTGCCAGCAGCCAAGAGGGTGGGGGGCCCGAAAAACTGTTTTTT	CASSQEGGGPEKLFF	.	TRBJ1-4	TRBV4-2	.
TGTGCCAGCAGCACCCAGTCGGGGGGCGGCTTATCGGGGCCAGAGACCCAGTACTTC	CASSTQSGGGLSGPETQYF	.	TRBJ2-5	TRBV7-9	.
TGCAGCGTGGAGGACAGGGCTAACTACAATGAGCAGTTCTTC	CSVEDRANYNEQFF	.	TRBJ2-1	TRBV29-1	TRBD1
TGTGCCAGTAGTGTGGGCACACACACTGAAGCTTTCTTT	CASSVGTHTEAFF	.	TRBJ1-1	TRBV19	.
TGTGCCAGCAGCCAAGTTGCGGGGTTAACAGATACGCAGTATTTT	CASSQVAGLTDTQYF	few	TRBJ2-3	TRBV4-2	.
TGCGCCAGCAGCCCACCCTCCCTTCACTCATACACTGAAGCTTTCTTT	CASSPPSLHSYTEAFF	.	TRBJ1-1	TRBV5-1	.
TGTGCCAGCAGCTTGGGACGGGGGCTTGGCACCGGGGAGCTGTTTTTT	CASSLGRGLGTGELFF	.	TRBJ2-2	TRBV11-1	.
TGTGCCAGTAGAAGAGCAGGGGTCAGTGGTGGCTACACCTTC	CASRRAGVSGGYTF	.	TRBJ1-2	TRBV7-9	.
TGTGCCATCAGCTCCGACAATCAGCCCCAGCATTTT	CAISSDNQPQHF	.	TRBJ1-5	TRBV10-3	.
TGTGCCAGCAGTTTAATTGGCGGCAGATATGGCTACACCTTC	CASSLIGGRYGYTF	.	TRBJ1-2	TRBV6-5	.
TGTGCCAGCAGTTTCGGGGGGAGGGGTTATAATTCACCCCTCCACTTT	CASSFGGRGYNSPLHF	.	TRBJ1-6	TRBV27	.
TGCGCCGGAGGGGTTTTATGGGGACTCTCAACCCGGAACACTGAAGCTTTCTTT	CAGGVLWGLSTRNTEAFF	.	TRBJ1-1	TRBV10-2	.
TGTGCCAGCAGCCCCTTCGGCGGCGGCTACGAGCAGTACTTC	CASSPFGGGYEQYF	.	TRBJ2-7	TRBV7-8	.
TGTGCCAGCAGCTTAGATCCGGGACCGAGGAATGAGCAGTTCTTC	CASSLDPGPRNEQFF	.	TRBJ2-1	TRBV7-8	.
TGTGCCAGCAGTGAAAGAGTGCTGTCCACAGATACGCAGTATTTT	CASSERVLSTDTQYF	few	TRBJ2-3	TRBV2	.
TGTGCCAGCAGCACCGAGCACAGGGCTGACTATGGCTACACCTTC	CASSTEHRADYGYTF	.	TRBJ1-2	TRBV13	.
TGTGCCAGCAGTATCCGGGACAGGATACACGAGCAGTACTTC	CASSIRDRIHEQYF	.	TRBJ2-7	TRBV11-1	TRBD1
TGTGCCAGCAGTCGACAGGGATTTACTGAAGCTTTCTTT	CASSRQGFTEAFF	.	TRBJ1-1	TRBV11-3	TRBD1
TGCACCAGCTTGGGGAACGGCTACACCTTC	CTSLGNGYTF	few	TRBJ1-2	TRBV1	.
TGTGCCAGCAGCTTGGAGACAGATACGCAGTATTTT	CASSLETDTQYF	.	TRBJ2-3	TRBV5-4	.